The sequence of this T cell receptor beta chain was determined in a study of shared clonotypes between healthy human individuals. Adult Caucasians living in Nashville, Tennessee made up all of the donors. Study-level findings and limits: Generation probabilities were higher for clonotypes shared across all four sorted-subset donors than for unshared ones.

This CDR3 has 15 residues. From germline, CDR1 is MNHEY and CDR2 SMNVEV (reference sequence). V was clipped by 2 bases and J by 9 bases; unmatched bases: 9. Notes on this clone: The antigen is unknown.

Only in-frame clones appear in the TCRdb table, and some are missing; sequencing was by immunoSEQ multiplex PCR. The profile covers about 2.4 million clones, with approximately 92% appearing a single time and roughly 0.14% taken by the ten largest. The TCR comes from a man aged 18 to 29 in good health. The rearrangement uses TRBV27 and TRBJ2-5; TRBD1 agrees at 10 bases. What was sequenced was naive CD4+ T cells sorted from blood. Subset denoted: CD45RA+ positively selected. CDR3 sequence: CASSLEGQGSLAQYF. As DNA, the CDR3 is TGTGCCAGCAGTTTAGAGGGACAGGGGAGTCTCGCCCAGTACTTC.